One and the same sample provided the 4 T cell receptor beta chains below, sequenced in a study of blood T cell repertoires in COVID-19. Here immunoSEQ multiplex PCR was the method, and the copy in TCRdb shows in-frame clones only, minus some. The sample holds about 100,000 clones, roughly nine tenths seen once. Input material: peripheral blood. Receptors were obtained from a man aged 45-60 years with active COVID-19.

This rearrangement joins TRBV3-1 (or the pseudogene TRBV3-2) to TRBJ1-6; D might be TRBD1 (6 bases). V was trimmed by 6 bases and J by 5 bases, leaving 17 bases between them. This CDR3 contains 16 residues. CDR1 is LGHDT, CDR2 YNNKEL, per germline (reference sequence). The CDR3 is CASSRSPGVNNSPLHF. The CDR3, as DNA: TGTGCCAGCAGTAGGTCGCCAGGGGTGAATAATTCACCCCTCCACTTT.

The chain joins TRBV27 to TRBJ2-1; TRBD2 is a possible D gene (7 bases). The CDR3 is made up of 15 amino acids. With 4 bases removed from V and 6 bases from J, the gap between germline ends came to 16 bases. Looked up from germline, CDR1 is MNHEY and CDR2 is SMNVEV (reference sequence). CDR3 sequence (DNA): TGTGCCAGCAGTTGGGGAGGGGGGTACCCCAATGAGCAGTTCTTC. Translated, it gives CASSWGGGYPNEQFF.

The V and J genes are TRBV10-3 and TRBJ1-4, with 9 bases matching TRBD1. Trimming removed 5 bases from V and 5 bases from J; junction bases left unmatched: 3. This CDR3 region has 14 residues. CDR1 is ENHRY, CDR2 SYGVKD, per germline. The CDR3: CAISPGQGNEKLFF. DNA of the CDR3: TGTGCCATCAGTCCGGGACAGGGAAATGAAAAACTGTTTTTT.

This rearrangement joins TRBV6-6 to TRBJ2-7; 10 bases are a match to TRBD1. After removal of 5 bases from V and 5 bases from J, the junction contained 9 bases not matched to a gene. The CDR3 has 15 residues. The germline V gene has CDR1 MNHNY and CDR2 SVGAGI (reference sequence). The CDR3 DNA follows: TGTGCCAGCAGTAGACAGGGGGCGGACTGGGACGAGCAGTACTTC. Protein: CASSRQGADWDEQYF.